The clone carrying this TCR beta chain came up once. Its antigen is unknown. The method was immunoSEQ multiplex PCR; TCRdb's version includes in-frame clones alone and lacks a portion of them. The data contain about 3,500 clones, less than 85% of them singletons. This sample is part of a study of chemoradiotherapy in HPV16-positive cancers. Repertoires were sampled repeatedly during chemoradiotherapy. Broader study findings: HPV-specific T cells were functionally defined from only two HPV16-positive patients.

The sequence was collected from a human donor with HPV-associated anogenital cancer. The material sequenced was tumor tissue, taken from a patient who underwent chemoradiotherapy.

The chain's CDR3 is CASSPPDSQETQYF. CDR3 DNA sequence: TGTGCCAGCTCACCACCGGACAGTCAAGAGACCCAGTACTTC. The genes are TRBV18 and TRBJ2-5; a weak D match, TRBD1 (6 bases). There are 14 residues in the CDR3. Germline V gene data show CDR1 as KGHSH and CDR2 as LQKENI. V was clipped by 0 bases and J by 2 bases, with 7 bases between them.